Reported below is one T cell receptor beta chain. The target antigen is unknown. PCR or immunohistochemistry showed mismatch repair deficiency in every enrolled patient. TCRs were sequenced from three patients responding to pembrolizumab. The table came from immunoSEQ multiplex PCR; TCRdb's copy has only in-frame clones and leaves some out. The sample has 40,000 or so clones; around 80% are singletons. The sample is drawn from a study of PD-1 blockade in mismatch repair-deficient tumors. Study observations and caveats: Tumor-resident clones, often undetectable pretreatment in blood, expanded then contracted after pembrolizumab.

CDR1 MNHEY and CDR2 SVGAGI come from the germline V gene. V gave up 2 bases and J gave up 5 bases; unmatched junction bases: 6. CDR3 size: 16 residues. Sequenced material: PBMCs, taken roughly 40 weeks after starting pembrolizumab. The receptor was derived from an adult with mismatch repair-deficient cancer. V and J are TRBV6-5 and TRBJ2-2; 9 bases line up with TRBD2. The CDR3, as DNA: TGTGCCAGCAGTTACGGCCTAGCGGGACGAACCGGGGAGCTGTTTTTT. It yields the protein CASSYGLAGRTGELFF.